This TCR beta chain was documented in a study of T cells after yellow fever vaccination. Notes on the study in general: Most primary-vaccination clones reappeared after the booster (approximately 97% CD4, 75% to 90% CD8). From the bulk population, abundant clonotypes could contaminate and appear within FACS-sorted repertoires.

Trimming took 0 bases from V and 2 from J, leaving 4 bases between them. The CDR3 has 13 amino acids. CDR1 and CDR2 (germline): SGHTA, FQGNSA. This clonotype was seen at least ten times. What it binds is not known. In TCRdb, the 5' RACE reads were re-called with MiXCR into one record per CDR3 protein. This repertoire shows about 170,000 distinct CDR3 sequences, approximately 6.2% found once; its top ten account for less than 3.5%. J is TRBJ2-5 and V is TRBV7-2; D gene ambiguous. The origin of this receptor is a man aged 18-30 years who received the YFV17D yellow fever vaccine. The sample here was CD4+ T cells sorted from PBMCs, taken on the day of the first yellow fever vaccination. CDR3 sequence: CASSLAPQETQYF. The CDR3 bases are TGTGCCAGCAGCTTAGCCCCTCAAGAGACCCAGTACTTC.